These T cell receptor beta chains were read from a single sample in a study of cytomegalovirus exposure and HLA in healthy donors. The protocol was immunoSEQ multiplex PCR, while the TCRdb copy is restricted to in-frame clones and leaves out a portion. The sample records approximately 160,000 clones, 80% being singletons. Sequencing was carried out using PBMCs. The receptors originated from a man between 18 and 29 years old in good health and CMV-seropositive. Each CDR3 is given with its conserved first and last residue. A D gene is named only where the DNA matches it firmly. Clone size is stated in some rows and not others, as once, few, many or a class when expanded.

V gene	clone size	D gene	J gene	CDR3 DNA	CDR3 protein
TRBV19	few	TRBD1	TRBJ2-1	TGTGCCAGTAGTATAGCAGGGGGCCCTTCTCTCAATGAGCAGTTCTTC	CASSIAGGPSLNEQFF
TRBV29-1	few	NA	TRBJ1-1	TGCAGCGAATCCCGCGGTCGGGAAGCTTTCTTT	CSESRGREAFF
TRBV6-6	few	NA	TRBJ2-1	TGTGCCAGCAGTTACGGAGGGGTTAGGGGCAATGAGCAGTTCTTC	CASSYGGVRGNEQFF
TRBV4-1	NA	TRBD1	TRBJ2-1	TGCGCCAGCAGCTCCCTGGCGACAGGGTCCTACAATGAGCAGTTCTTC	CASSSLATGSYNEQFF
TRBV11-2	NA	NA	TRBJ1-2	TGTGCCAGTAAGGAACAGCCCAATTATGGCTACACCTTC	CASKEQPNYGYTF
TRBV30	NA	TRBD2	TRBJ2-7	TGTGCCTGGAGTGTCGGGCTAGCGGACGTCGAGCAGTACTTC	CAWSVGLADVEQYF
TRBV6-5	NA	NA	TRBJ1-1	TGTGCCAGCAGATGGACAGTGAACACTGAAGCTTTCTTT	CASRWTVNTEAFF
TRBV5-1	NA	NA	TRBJ1-1	TGCGCCAGCAGCTTAACAGGGCTGGGCACTGAGGCTTTCTTT	CASSLTGLGTEAFF
TRBV5-8	NA	NA	TRBJ2-5	TGTGCCAGCAGCTTGGCGGGACAAGTTCAAGAGACCCAGTACTTC	CASSLAGQVQETQYF
TRBV13	NA	TRBD2	TRBJ2-5	TGTGCCAGCAGCGGACGGGCGGGAGAAGAGACCCAGTACTTC	CASSGRAGEETQYF
TRBV7-9	NA	TRBD1	TRBJ1-5	TGTGCCAGCAGCCCGGGACAGGGGGCTCAGCCCCAGCATTTT	CASSPGQGAQPQHF
TRBV9	NA	TRBD1	TRBJ2-1	TGTGCCAGCAGCCCCCGACAGGGGGGGTCCTACAATGAGCAGTTCTTC	CASSPRQGGSYNEQFF
TRBV19	once	TRBD2	TRBJ2-7	TGTGCCAGTAGTATAGCGTCGGCTAGCGGGAGACACGAGCAGTACTTC	CASSIASASGRHEQYF
TRBV2	few	NA	TRBJ1-1	TGTGCCAGCAGTCTGGGTCAGGGAGGGACTGAAGCTTTCTTT	CASSLGQGGTEAFF